These 26 T cell receptor beta chains were all obtained from the same sample, sequenced in a study of OX40 agonist ivuxolimab in advanced cancers. Some clones are missing from TCRdb's copy, which holds only in-frame ones; the method was immunoSEQ multiplex PCR. The sample contains about 38,000 clones, approximately 79% of which appear only once. This specimen consisted of CD4+ or CD8+ T cells sorted from blood, obtained in a trial of the OX40 agonist ivuxolimab. The receptors derive from an adult with an advanced solid tumor such as melanoma, head and neck, liver or kidney cancer.

This sequence joins TRBV9 and TRBJ2-7; D remains ambiguous. V shed 0 bases and J shed 4 bases, with 8 bases lying between them. The CDR3 has 13 residues. Germline V gene data show CDR1 as SGDLS and CDR2 as YYNGEE. The CDR3 nucleotides read TGTGCCAGCAGCGTAGCTACTGGTTACGAGCAGTACTTC. Translation: CASSVATGYEQYF.

The CDR3 DNA is TGTGCCAGCAGTGCGGGGACAGGGGGTAGGGACATTCAGTACTTC. Encoded protein: CASSAGTGGRDIQYF. This chain connects TRBV6-1 to TRBJ2-4; 11 bases are a match to TRBD1. Germline-derived CDR1 and CDR2 are MNHNS and SASEGT. The CDR3 has 15 residues. The ends lost 4 bases at V and 8 bases at J; junction bases unmatched: 7.

Note on this clone: The junction shows a germline mismatch at one end, possibly a read error. Different DNA sequences within this sample yield the same CDR3. This rearrangement joins TRBV4-2 to TRBJ1-1; perhaps TRBD1 as D (6 bases). The CDR3 extends over 17 amino acids. Germline assignment: CDR1 LGHNA and CDR2 YNFKEQ. The CDR3 here is CASSHIGRGIEDTEAFF. CDR3 bases: TGTGCCAGCAGCCATATTGGCAGGGGAATCGAGGACACTGAAGCCTTCTTT.

The CDR3 sequence: CASRYSSGSGNEQFF. DNA for the CDR3: TGTGCCAGCAGATATTCTAGCGGGAGCGGCAATGAGCAGTTCTTC. The chain recombines TRBV6-6 with TRBJ2-1; 10 nucleotides match TRBD2. The CDR3 length is 15 residues. V lost 6 bases and J lost 6; bases outside the gene matches: 8. Germline CDR1 is MNHNY and CDR2 is SVGAGI (reference sequence).

CDR3 sequence: CASSLALRGRETQYF. The CDR3 DNA follows: TGTGCCAGCAGCTTAGCCCTAAGGGGGCGAGAGACCCAGTACTTC. This chain uses TRBV7-2 with TRBJ2-5; 7 bases map to TRBD1. The CDR3 is 15 amino acids. The germline gives CDR1 SGHTA, CDR2 FQGNSA. The V gene end was trimmed by 0 bases and the J gene end by 4 bases; junction bases not matched to a gene: 5.

The rearrangement links TRBV7-9 to TRBJ2-6; D is possibly TRBD1 (5 bases). The germline gives CDR1 SEHNR, CDR2 FQNEAQ (reference sequence). V lost 2 bases to trimming and J lost 0 bases, with 5 bases between them. This CDR3 spans 15 amino acids. The CDR3 reads CASSLTGSGANVLTF. CDR3 nucleotides: TGTGCCAGCAGCTTAACAGGCTCTGGGGCCAACGTCCTGACTTTC. The variable domain in full, completed from reference TRBV7-9 and TRBJ2-6, reads DTGVSQNPRHKITKRGQNVTFRCDPISEHNRLYWYRQTLGQGPEFLTYFQNEAQLEKSRLLSDRFSAERPKGSFSTLEIQRTEQGDSAMYLCASSLTGSGANVLTFGAGSRLTVL.

This chain uses TRBV7-9 with TRBJ1-2; 7 nucleotides align to TRBD1. Per germline, CDR1 SEHNR and CDR2 FQNEAQ (reference sequence). V lost 6 bases, J lost 4 bases, and 14 bases stayed unmatched. The CDR3 is 16 amino acids. CDR3 nucleotide sequence: TGTGCCAGCAGATCCGGGGTTGGGACAGTGATCTATGGCTACACCTTC. As protein: CASRSGVGTVIYGYTF.

This sequence joins TRBV20-1 and TRBJ2-5, with D perhaps matching TRBD2 (7 bases). V dropped 6 bases and J dropped 9 bases, with 11 bases sitting between them. The CDR3 sequence is 10 residues long. Germline loops: CDR1 DFQATT, CDR2 SNEGSKA (reference sequence). The CDR3 DNA follows: TGCAGTGCCGCGGGGGCGGCCCAGTACTTC. Residues: CSAAGAAQYF.

The chain combines TRBV2 with TRBJ2-7, with a possible D match to TRBD2 (6 bases). Per the germline V gene, CDR1 is SNHLY and CDR2 is FYNNEI. The CDR3 is made up of 14 amino acids. V was clipped by 3 bases and J by 4 bases, with 13 bases between them. The CDR3 protein is CASSEISGRYEQYF. The CDR3 nucleotides read TGTGCCAGCAGTGAGATTTCCGGGAGATACGAGCAGTACTTC.

The V and J genes are TRBV7-9 and TRBJ2-1; 7 nucleotides agree with TRBD1. Germline trimming cut 4 bases from V and 6 bases from J; bases unmatched to any gene: 15. The germline gives CDR1 SEHNR, CDR2 FQNEAQ (reference sequence). This CDR3 has 17 residues. The CDR3 DNA is TGTGCCAGCAGCTCCAATACAGGGGAAATAAAGGGCAATGAGCAGTTCTTC. Translating it yields CASSSNTGEIKGNEQFF.

The V gene is TRBV18, the J gene TRBJ2-5; D not certain. The V gene's germline CDR1 is KGHSH and CDR2 LQKENI. Trimming removed 1 base from V and 2 bases from J, with 2 bases in between. The CDR3 consists of 12 residues. The chain's CDR3 is CASSPRQETQYF. The CDR3 bases are TGTGCCAGCTCACCACGGCAAGAGACCCAGTACTTC.

V is TRBV6-5 and J is TRBJ2-7, with 10 bases fitting TRBD2. V lost 2 bases and J lost 0; bases outside the gene matches: 1. CDR3 length: 15 amino acids. From germline, CDR1 is MNHEY and CDR2 SVGAGI. The CDR3 sequence: CASSYASGSSYEQYF. CDR3 sequence (DNA): TGTGCCAGCAGTTACGCTAGCGGGAGCTCCTACGAGCAGTACTTC.

The chain employs TRBV27 and TRBJ1-5; D not resolved. Trimming shortened V by 5 bases and J by 0 bases, and 11 bases separated the two germline ends. Germline V CDR1 and CDR2: MNHEY, SMNVEV (reference sequence). This CDR3 region has 15 residues. This CDR3 reads CASSRAANSNQPQHF. CDR3 coding DNA: TGTGCCAGCAGTAGGGCAGCAAATAGCAATCAGCCCCAGCATTTT.

The V and J genes are TRBV28 and TRBJ1-5; TRBD1 agrees at 7 bases. Per germline, CDR1 MDHEN and CDR2 SYDVKM. CDR3 length: 11 amino acids. V dropped 7 bases and J dropped 11; count of bases not matched to a gene: 5. CDR3 sequence: CASILGQAQHF. DNA for the CDR3: TGTGCCAGCATCCTTGGACAGGCCCAGCATTTT.

The rearrangement joins TRBV29-1 to TRBJ1-2, with a tentative D call TRBD1 (5 bases). The germline V gene has CDR1 SQVTM and CDR2 ANQGSEA. Trimming took off 4 bases at V and 4 bases at J, with 13 bases between the two ends. The CDR3 sequence is 13 residues long. This CDR3 is CSVGGRGGYGYTF. CDR3 DNA: TGCAGCGTTGGGGGGAGGGGTGGCTATGGCTACACCTTC.

The chain links TRBV30 to TRBJ1-5; D is uncertain. There are 14 residues in the CDR3. CDR1 is GTSNPN and CDR2 is SVGIG in the germline V gene (reference sequence). V was pared by 1 base and J by 1 base, with 8 bases between. CDR3 bases: TGTGCCTGGAGTGCACCGATGAGCAATCAGCCCCAGCATTTT. Residues: CAWSAPMSNQPQHF.

CDR3 DNA sequence: TGCAGCGTTTCAGGGGGCTCCTACAATGAGCAGTTCTTC. It translates to CSVSGGSYNEQFF. The rearrangement links TRBV29-1 to TRBJ2-1, with TRBD1 matching 7 bases. There are 13 residues in the CDR3. Germline assignment: CDR1 SQVTM and CDR2 ANQGSEA. J gave up 0 bases and V 5 bases, and 1 base lay outside the gene matches.

J is TRBJ2-5 and V is TRBV11-2; 8 positions match TRBD1. Trimming removed 7 bases from V and 5 bases from J; junction bases left unmatched: 12. The CDR3 consists of 15 residues. Germline values: CDR1 SGHAT, CDR2 FQNNGV. CDR3 DNA sequence: TGTGCCAGCAACCTCTTCAGGGGGCTCGGGGAGACCCAGTACTTC. Residues: CASNLFRGLGETQYF.

This clone was counted between two and nine times. The chain combines TRBV10-3 with TRBJ1-6; 8 bases match TRBD1. The CDR3 has 14 amino acids. V shed 7 bases, J shed 7 bases, and the junction held 6 bases outside the gene matches. Germline V gives CDR1 ENHRY, CDR2 SYGVKD. CDR3 sequence (DNA): TGTGCCATCACGAAGGACAGGGAGAATTCACCCCTCCACTTT. Its translation is CAITKDRENSPLHF.

This sequence joins TRBV6-5 and TRBJ2-3; 7 nucleotides align to TRBD2. With 0 bases clipped from V and 1 base from J, the junction kept 1 base outside the gene matches. CDR1 and CDR2 (germline): MNHEY, SVGAGI. The CDR3 covers 15 residues. This chain's CDR3 is CASSYSTSGTDTQYF. The CDR3 region has the DNA TGTGCCAGCAGTTACTCTACTAGCGGCACAGATACGCAGTATTTT.

This clone came up a few times. This chain uses TRBV5-6 with TRBJ1-2; D is ambiguous. Deletions cut 4 bases from V and 4 bases from J, with 20 bases between. Germline assignment: CDR1 SGHDT and CDR2 YYEEEE. This CDR3 contains 16 residues. CDR3 in DNA: TGTGCCAGCAGCAGAGACGCACACGGAACTATCTATGGCTACACCTTC. Its translation: CASSRDAHGTIYGYTF.

V gene TRBV11-2 combines with J gene TRBJ1-3; a weak D match, TRBD1 (5 bases). The CDR3 loop spans 15 amino acids. CDR1 is SGHAT, CDR2 FQNNGV, per germline. Trimming removed 5 bases from V and 2 bases from J, with 13 bases in between. The CDR3 region has the DNA TGTGCCAGCAGCCCGATCCGGGGGGCTGGAAACACCATATATTTT. It is translated as CASSPIRGAGNTIYF. The variable domain in full, with the rest retrieved from reference TRBV11-2 and TRBJ1-3, is EAGVAQSPRYKIIEKRQSVAFWCNPISGHATLYWYQQILGQGPKLLIQFQNNGVVDDSQLPKDRFSAERLKGVDSTLKIQPAKLEDSAVYLCASSPIRGAGNTIYFGEGSWLTVV.

This sequence joins TRBV4-3 and TRBJ2-1, with TRBD2 as a possible D gene (7 bases). V was clipped by 0 bases and J by 12 bases, with 15 bases between them. Germline V gene data show CDR1 as LGHNA and CDR2 as YSLEER. This CDR3 spans 14 amino acids. The CDR3 nucleotides are TGCGCCAGCAGCCAAGAGTATCAGGGAGGGGGGCAGTTCTTC. Translating it yields CASSQEYQGGGQFF.

V is TRBV6-5 and J is TRBJ2-5; 9 bases fit TRBD1. Germline V lookup: CDR1 MNHEY, CDR2 SVGAGI. The CDR3 is 15 residues long. V lost 2 bases and J lost 2; bases outside the gene matches: 3. Here the CDR3 DNA reads TGTGCCAGCAGTTACGGGACAGGGTGGCAAGAGACCCAGTACTTC. Translated: CASSYGTGWQETQYF.

V is TRBV6-1 and J is TRBJ1-1, with a possible D match to TRBD1 (5 bases). V lost 1 base to trimming and J lost 1 base, with 13 bases between them. CDR1 and CDR2 from the germline V gene are MNHNS and SASEGT. This CDR3 region has 16 residues. CDR3 nucleotide sequence: TGTGCCAGCAGTGAAGTTGGGGGACGACCGAACACTGAAGCTTTCTTT. The encoded protein is CASSEVGGRPNTEAFF.

This chain joins TRBV7-8 and TRBJ2-1, with D hard to call. Germline CDR1 SGHVS, CDR2 FQNEAQ. The CDR3 sequence is 14 residues long. V was trimmed by 6 bases and J by 3 bases, leaving 12 bases between them. DNA of the CDR3: TGTGCCAGCAGTTTATTCCAGGTCTACAATGAGCAGTTCTTC. Its protein product is CASSLFQVYNEQFF.